This TCR beta chain was observed in a study of CD8 T cells in Susac syndrome. RNA totalling roughly 0.5 to 1 ug underwent reverse transcription with random hexamers. MiXCR, run by TCRdb on the immunoSEQ multiplex PCR reads, gives a single entry per CDR3 protein. The profile shows 150,000 or so distinct CDR3 sequences, approximately 95% of them singletons. Trimming took off 4 bases at V and 6 bases at J, with 7 bases between the two ends. Germline CDR1 reads MNHNY; CDR2 reads SVGAGI (reference sequence). The length of the CDR3 is 11 residues. This TCR was sampled from a human donor with Susac syndrome. The chain employs TRBV6-6 and TRBJ2-7; D unclear. Sequencing input: CD4+ T cells from PBMCs. CDR3 residues: CASSFQTEQYV. DNA of the CDR3: TGTGCCAGCAGTTTCCAGACCGAGCAGTACGTC.